The clone carrying this T cell receptor beta chain was detected only once. This entry comes from a study of tissue T cells after allogeneic stem cell transplantation. Overall study: All graft-versus-host disease patients had gastrointestinal involvement and received several lines of directed therapy.

TCRdb keeps only in-frame clones here, not all; method: immunoSEQ multiplex PCR. Here the sample spans some 45,000 clones, 92% being singletons. CDR1 SEHNR and CDR2 FQNEAQ come from the germline V gene (reference sequence). CDR3 length: 18 residues. J lost 5 bases, V lost 5 bases, and 15 bases had no gene match. The chain uses TRBV7-9 and TRBJ2-2; 9 positions agree with TRBD1. Specimen: blood, collected before transplantation. The sequence was collected from a woman between 35 and 70 years old who later had graft-versus-host disease after an allogeneic stem cell transplant. This CDR3 reads CASSPLPGQGRSTGELFF. The CDR3 region has the DNA TGTGCCAGCAGCCCACTCCCGGGACAGGGACGGTCGACCGGGGAGCTGTTTTTT. The complete variable domain, with remaining parts taken from reference TRBV7-9 and TRBJ2-2, reads DTGVSQNPRHKITKRGQNVTFRCDPISEHNRLYWYRQTLGQGPEFLTYFQNEAQLEKSRLLSDRFSAERPKGSFSTLEIQRTEQGDSAMYLCASSPLPGQGRSTGELFFGEGSRLTVL.